The 19 T cell receptor beta chains in this list originate from one sample, sequenced in a study of cytomegalovirus exposure and HLA in healthy donors. A multiplex PCR was run with 60 Vbeta primers and 13 Jbeta primers. Sequencing was performed with immunoSEQ multiplex PCR; in TCRdb, only in-frame clones are kept and a portion is missing. The repertoire holds some 70,000 clones, with 84% as singletons. The sequencing sample was made of PBMCs. The source is a woman in her fifties or sixties in good health and CMV-seronegative.

The V and J genes are TRBV11-3 and TRBJ2-2, with a tentative D call TRBD2 (6 bases). V lost 4 bases, J lost 4 bases, and 10 bases lay in between. This CDR3 spans 14 amino acids. The germline CDR1 and CDR2 sequences are SGHNT and YENEEA. The CDR3 here is CASSSTSLTGELFF. The CDR3 nucleotides read TGTGCCAGCAGCTCGACTAGTCTCACCGGGGAGCTGTTTTTT. The whole variable domain, remainder taken from reference TRBV11-3 and TRBJ2-2, is EAGVVQSPRYKIIEKKQPVAFWCNPISGHNTLYWYLQNLGQGPELLIRYENEEAVDDSQLPKDRFSAERLKGVDSTLKIQPAELGDSAVYLCASSSTSLTGELFFGEGSRLTVL.

This clone showed up just a few times. The J gene is TRBJ2-1, the V gene TRBV13; 15 bases map to TRBD2. From germline, CDR1 is PRHDT and CDR2 FYEKMQ (reference sequence). With 4 bases clipped from V and 7 bases from J, the junction kept 11 bases outside the gene matches. The CDR3 is made up of 18 amino acids. The CDR3 region is CASSSSPGTSGRTNEQFF. The CDR3, as DNA: TGTGCCAGCAGCTCAAGTCCCGGGACTAGCGGGAGGACGAATGAGCAGTTCTTC.

This clone was counted a single time. The rearrangement links TRBV6-1 to TRBJ2-3; 9 positions agree with TRBD1. V was clipped by 4 bases and J by 6 bases; unmatched bases: 5. Germline V gene lookup returns CDR1 MNHNS and CDR2 SASEGT. There are 14 residues in the CDR3. The CDR3 nucleotides are TGTGCCAGCAGTGGGACAGGGGTTAGGGATACGCAGTATTTT. Its protein product is CASSGTGVRDTQYF.

The gene calls are TRBV6-1 and TRBJ2-5, with D tentatively TRBD1 (7 bases). Trimming pared 7 bases from V and 5 bases from J, leaving 14 bases between. CDR1 MNHNS and CDR2 SASEGT come from the germline V gene. The CDR3 sequence is 13 residues long. CDR3 DNA: TGTGCCAGCATTTTACAGGGGAGGGAGACCCAGTACTTC. This encodes CASILQGRETQYF.

The rearrangement joins TRBV5-5 to TRBJ1-1, with 9 positions matching TRBD1. There are 15 residues in the CDR3. Germline values: CDR1 SGHKS, CDR2 YYEKEE (reference sequence). V dropped 4 bases and J dropped 4; count of bases not matched to a gene: 8. CDR3 protein: CASSRQGGLVTEAFF. In nucleotides, the CDR3 is TGTGCCAGCAGCCGACAGGGGGGACTGGTCACTGAAGCTTTCTTT.

The chain uses TRBV4-1 and TRBJ2-5, with 11 bases identical to TRBD2. Germline CDR1 reads MGHRA; CDR2 reads YSYEKL. V dropped 0 bases and J dropped 5; count of bases not matched to a gene: 2. The CDR3 consists of 15 residues. The CDR3 loop reads CASSQDSSGGETQYF. CDR3 DNA: TGCGCCAGCAGCCAAGATTCTAGCGGGGGGGAGACCCAGTACTTC.

V is TRBV7-2 and J is TRBJ1-1, with 10 bases identical to TRBD1. The junction had 3 bases not matched to a gene; V was cut back by 0 bases and J by 5 bases. Germline CDR1 is SGHTA and CDR2 is FQGNSA. CDR3 length: 15 residues. CDR3 coding DNA: TGTGCCAGCAGCTTAGCCGGACAGGGGGGGACTGAAGCTTTCTTT. Translation: CASSLAGQGGTEAFF.

This chain uses TRBV10-1 with TRBJ2-1, with D possibly matching TRBD2 (6 bases). The germline V gene encodes CDR1 WNHNN and CDR2 SYGVQD (reference sequence). V lost 4 bases and J 0 bases, leaving 13 bases between the germline ends. This CDR3 has 16 residues. In nucleotides, the CDR3 is TGCGCCAGCAGTGTGTCGGGAGTTAGCTCCTACAATGAGCAGTTCTTC. Translated, it gives CASSVSGVSSYNEQFF.

This clone was observed once. The chain has TRBV4-1 and TRBJ1-5; perhaps TRBD1 as D (5 bases). CDR3 length: 18 amino acids. Trimming left V 4 bases short and J 2 bases short, with 21 bases between. Germline CDR1 is MGHRA and CDR2 is YSYEKL. The CDR3 here is CASSPTGPSGGGNQPQHF. The CDR3 DNA reads as TGCGCCAGCAGCCCCACTGGGCCTTCCGGGGGAGGCAATCAGCCCCAGCATTTT.

A few counts support this clone. The rearrangement joins TRBV5-1 to TRBJ2-5; TRBD2 matches 14 bases. J lost 11 bases, V lost 3 bases, and 15 bases had no gene match. Germline V gene lookup returns CDR1 SGHRS and CDR2 YFSETQ. This CDR3 comprises 17 residues. The CDR3 DNA reads TGCGCCAGCAGCTGGACTAGCGGGAGGTTCCCTACGGGGGAGCAGTACTTC. It codes for CASSWTSGRFPTGEQYF.

The CDR3 protein is CASSLVPGLAGGPSYNEQFF. CDR3 DNA: TGTGCCAGCAGCTTAGTTCCGGGACTAGCGGGAGGGCCGTCCTACAATGAGCAGTTCTTC. The V call is TRBV7-8, the J call TRBJ2-1; TRBD2 aligns across 16 bases. The germline V gene has CDR1 SGHVS and CDR2 FQNEAQ. The CDR3 has 20 residues. J was trimmed by 1 base and V by 1 base; bases with no gene match: 7.

The chain carries TRBV5-1 and TRBJ2-7; the match to TRBD1 covers 8 bases. Per the germline V gene, CDR1 is SGHRS and CDR2 is YFSETQ. This CDR3 spans 16 amino acids. The junction had 13 bases not matched to a gene; V was cut back by 1 base and J by 7 bases. CDR3 in DNA: TGCGCCAGCAGCTTGAGGGACAGGTCTGAGGAGGCTGAGCAGTACTTC. Residues: CASSLRDRSEEAEQYF.

The genes are TRBV4-1 and TRBJ2-7, with D perhaps TRBD1 (6 bases). V lost 0 bases to trimming and J lost 2 bases, with 11 bases between them. The length of the CDR3 is 15 residues. CDR1 and CDR2 (germline): MGHRA, YSYEKL. This CDR3 is CASSQELTGAYEQYF. The CDR3 nucleotides are TGCGCCAGCAGCCAAGAGTTGACAGGAGCCTACGAGCAGTACTTC.

The chain has TRBV5-6 and TRBJ1-5, with TRBD1 identical over 8 bases. This CDR3 region has 14 residues. The trim removed 1 base at V and 6 bases at J, leaving 3 bases unmatched. Germline loops: CDR1 SGHDT, CDR2 YYEEEE. The CDR3 coding sequence is TGTGCCAGCAGCTTGCAGGGGGCAGCTCAGCCCCAGCATTTT. Translating it yields CASSLQGAAQPQHF.

CDR3: CASSEFSGVSYTQYF. CDR3 DNA: TGTGCCAGCAGTGAGTTCAGCGGGGTTTCATATACGCAGTATTTT. The chain is built from TRBV6-4 and TRBJ2-3; 7 bases are shared with TRBD2. J gave up 7 bases and V 3 bases, and 10 bases lay outside the gene matches. CDR3 length: 15 residues. CDR1 is MRHNA and CDR2 is SNTAGT in the germline V gene.

The chain uses TRBV6-5 and TRBJ2-4, with D possibly matching TRBD1 (6 bases). Trimming left V 6 bases short and J 3 bases short, with 15 bases between. CDR3 size: 15 residues. The germline gives CDR1 MNHEY, CDR2 SVGAGI. CDR3 in amino acids: CASSRQVKDKNIQYF. CDR3 in DNA: TGTGCCAGCAGCAGACAGGTTAAAGACAAAAACATTCAGTACTTC.

The rearrangement links TRBV9 to TRBJ1-1, with D possibly matching TRBD1 (5 bases). Trimming cost V 3 bases and J 5 bases, with 14 bases left between them. Germline V gene sequence: CDR1 SGDLS, CDR2 YYNGEE. This CDR3 has 14 amino acids. Here the CDR3 reads CASSETGGWTEAFF. In nucleotides, the CDR3 is TGTGCCAGCAGCGAAACAGGCGGTTGGACTGAAGCTTTCTTT.

This chain joins TRBV7-9 and TRBJ1-1, with 10 bases that match TRBD1. There are 16 residues in the CDR3. Germline trimming cut 6 bases from V and 3 bases from J; bases unmatched to any gene: 10. Germline V lookup: CDR1 SEHNR, CDR2 FQNEAQ (reference sequence). The CDR3 sequence is CASSKPGTGVHTEAFF. CDR3 in DNA: TGTGCCAGCAGTAAGCCCGGGACAGGGGTGCACACTGAAGCTTTCTTT.

The J gene is TRBJ2-4, the V gene TRBV6-4; maybe TRBD1 (7 bases). Germline assignment: CDR1 MRHNA and CDR2 SNTAGT. V lost 4 bases to trimming and J lost 6 bases, with 10 bases between them. There are 13 residues in the CDR3. The CDR3 is CASSAGGGNIQYF. In nucleotides, the CDR3 is TGTGCCAGCAGTGCAGGGGGAGGAAACATTCAGTACTTC.